This TCR beta chain was captured in a study of shared clonotypes between healthy human individuals. Study conclusions and caveats: Despite large depth, rarefaction showed incomplete sorted-subset sequencing.

CDR3 size: 13 residues. Per the germline V gene, CDR1 is LNHDA and CDR2 is SQIVND (reference sequence). Trimming took off 5 bases at V and 0 bases at J, with 8 bases between the two ends. As to this clone: Antigen: not known.

The donors, all of them Caucasian adults, lived in Nashville, Tennessee. Splitting the CD4+ cells yielded a CD45RA+ naive subset and a CD45RA-negative memory subset. Repertoires were generated with immunoSEQ multiplex PCR, while TCRdb's copy carries only in-frame clones and drops some. Of about 1.5 million clones listed, around 98% are singletons. The V call is TRBV19, the J call TRBJ2-7; D is perhaps TRBD1 (6 bases). Source material: naive CD4+ T cells sorted from blood. The sample's subset: CD45RA+ positively selected. The source of this sequence is a man aged 30 to 45 in good health. For the CDR3, the DNA is TGTGCCAGTAGTCCAGGGGACTCCTACGAGCAGTACTTC. Its translation is CASSPGDSYEQYF. Full variable domain (rest looked up from reference TRBV19 and TRBJ2-7): DGGITQSPKYLFRKEGQNVTLSCEQNLNHDAMYWYRQDPGQGLRLIYYSQIVNDFQKGDIAEGYSVSREKKESFPLTVTSAQKNPTAFYLCASSPGDSYEQYFGPGTRLTVT.